These 11 T cell receptor beta chains were all obtained from the same sample, sequenced in a study of T cell clonality in common variable immunodeficiency. Profiling relied on immunoSEQ multiplex PCR, and the TCRdb table lists in-frame clones only, not all of them. The data list approximately 64,000 clones, none observed once; about 1.5% falls to the top ten. The material sequenced was peripheral blood mononuclear cells. These receptors all come from a person aged 18-69 years in good health.

This clone has at least ten counts. The read ends 3 residues before the CDR3 terminus; that terminus is restored from the germline J gene. J is TRBJ2-3 and V is TRBV2; D not certain. This CDR3 has 15 amino acids. The V and J ends lost 6 bases and 3 bases respectively, with 16 bases between them. Germline loops: CDR1 SNHLY, CDR2 FYNNEI. CDR3 DNA (partial): TGTGCCAGCAGGGGCCCCGGAACTGTAACAGATACG. Translation: CASRGPGTVTDT. The complete CDR3 protein is CASRGPGTVTDTQYF.

At least ten counts were recorded for this clone. The read ends 3 residues shy of where the CDR3 ends; the end is completed using the germline J gene. V and J are TRBV20-1 and TRBJ1-1; D uncertain. CDR3 length: 14 amino acids. The germline V and J ends were trimmed by 3 bases and 1 base, with 12 bases remaining between them. Germline lookup yields CDR1 DFQATT and CDR2 SNEGSKA (reference sequence). The CDR3 bases that were read are TGCAGTGCTAGCATTGAGGTAGCGAACACTGAA. It yields the protein CSASIEVANTE. The complete CDR3 sequence is CSASIEVANTEAFF.

There are many counts of this clone. Read sequence stops 3 residues before the CDR3 end, and the germline J gene provides the missing end. The chain is built from TRBV11-2 and TRBJ1-2, with D unclear. The CDR3 length is 14 residues. From germline, CDR1 is SGHAT and CDR2 FQNNGV. Trimming removed 0 bases at V and 4 bases at J, with 9 bases between. Partial CDR3 DNA: TGTGCCAGCAGCTTAGACGCGGGAGGCTATGGC. Encoded protein: CASSLDAGGYG. The full-length CDR3 reads as CASSLDAGGYGYTF.

This clone was recorded many times. CDR3 in amino acids: CASVWTGGRLGYGYTF. The DNA read from the CDR3 is TGTGCCAGTGTCTGGACAGGGGGCAGGTTAGGATATGGC. The chain carries TRBV19 and TRBJ1-2; TRBD1 matches at 11 bases. The CDR3 end falls 3 residues outside the read, so it is completed with the germline J gene. Germline loops: CDR1 LNHDA, CDR2 SQIVND (reference sequence). The CDR3 totals 16 residues. Germline trimming cut 8 bases from V and 5 bases from J; bases unmatched to any gene: 13.

This clone was detected many times. Read coverage stops 3 residues before the CDR3 terminus; the germline J gene supplies the remainder. The chain recombines TRBV7-9 with TRBJ2-1, with D unresolved. Germline CDR1 and CDR2: SEHNR and FQNEAQ (reference sequence). CDR3 length: 13 amino acids. Trimming removed 5 bases from V and 4 bases from J, with 9 bases in between. This chain's CDR3 is CASSPLGYNEQFF. The CDR3 bases that were read are TGTGCCAGCAGCCCTCTCGGTTACAATGAG.

This clone occurred many times. The observed sequence ends 3 residues before the CDR3 terminus, with the missing tail filled in from the germline J gene. J is TRBJ1-2 and V is TRBV20-1; tentative D call: TRBD1 (5 bases). Trimming removed 1 base from V and 5 bases from J, with 14 bases in between. The CDR3 is 14 residues long. Germline V gene data show CDR1 as DFQATT and CDR2 as SNEGSKA (reference sequence). CDR3 DNA (partial): TGCAGTGCTAGAGGGGGGGGGTCACGATATGGC. It encodes CSARGGGSRYG. The entire CDR3 reads CSARGGGSRYGYTF.

This clone was seen repeatedly, ten times or more. The read ends 3 residues early relative to the CDR3; the germline J gene fills the gap. This chain joins TRBV30 and TRBJ2-7, with TRBD1 identical over 7 bases. The CDR3 contains 14 residues. Trimming removed 3 bases from V and 0 bases from J; junction bases left unmatched: 5. CDR1 is GTSNPN and CDR2 is SVGIG in the germline V gene (reference sequence). The sequenced CDR3 bases are TGTGCCTGGAGGAGCCGGGACAGCTCCTACGAG. This codes for CAWRSRDSSYE. The CDR3, in full, reads CAWRSRDSSYEQYF.

This clone showed up many times. The CDR3 DNA, read in part, is TGTGCCAGTAGCACCCCCAGCGGGGAG. Translated: CASSTPSGE. From start to end, the CDR3 is CASSTPSGELFF. The chain combines TRBV19 with TRBJ2-2; D gene ambiguous. The read stops 3 residues short of the end of the CDR3; the missing end is completed from the germline J gene. Germline V CDR1 and CDR2: LNHDA, SQIVND (reference sequence). The V end lost 6 bases, the J end lost 7 bases, and 9 bases lay between the germline ends. CDR3 length: 12 residues.

This clone was seen many times. The observed sequence ends 3 residues before the CDR3 terminus, with the missing tail filled in from the germline J gene. This chain uses TRBV6-1 with TRBJ2-7; possibly TRBD1 for D (7 bases). CDR3 length: 13 residues. The V end lost 8 bases, the J end lost 4 bases, and 15 bases lay between the germline ends. Germline-derived CDR1 and CDR2 are MNHNS and SASEGT. Partial CDR3 DNA: TGTGCCAGCGGTGGAGGGACAGCTTACGAG. Translation gives CASGGGTAYE. The CDR3 in its entirety is CASGGGTAYEQYF.

This clone was detected many times. The read finishes 3 residues shy of the CDR3 end, and the germline J gene is used to complete it. The chain recombines TRBV19 with TRBJ2-1; possible D gene TRBD2, 6 bases. CDR3 length: 13 residues. Per germline, CDR1 LNHDA and CDR2 SQIVND (reference sequence). The ends were cut back, 10 bases at V and 3 bases at J, with 13 bases in the middle. CDR3: CATKEGRYNEQFF. The sequenced CDR3 bases are TGTGCCACCAAGGAGGGCCGCTACAATGAG.

This clone came up a few times. With the read ending 3 residues before the CDR3 end, the germline J gene is used to fill in that end. The chain combines TRBV7-9 with TRBJ1-6; D ambiguous. V lost 5 bases and J 10 bases, leaving 12 bases between the germline ends. CDR1 SEHNR and CDR2 FQNEAQ come from the germline V gene (reference sequence). The CDR3 sequence is 13 residues long. CDR3 sequence reads: CASSPLENSPLHF. The CDR3 DNA, read in part, is TGTGCCAGCAGCCCGCTAGAGAACTCACCC.